Sequencing of this T cell receptor (beta chain) was carried out in a study of CD8 T cells in Susac syndrome. The sequenced target, TCR beta, came from blood CD8+ and CD4+ T cells. The study used treatment-naive patients who had stable or active relapsing-remitting disease as multiple sclerosis controls. Negative isolation yielded CD8+ and CD4+ T cells; FACS enriched TEMRA cells. The CDR3 runs 12 residues. Germline CDR1 reads SQVTM; CDR2 reads ANQGSEA. Deletions cut 7 bases from V and 1 base from J, with 10 bases between. Reverse transcription used about 0.45 to 1 ug RNA and random hexamers. Amplification of TCR beta CDR3 spanned 54 Vbeta and 13 Jbeta via immunoSEQ multiplex PCR. TCRdb reprocessed the immunoSEQ multiplex PCR reads via MiXCR and lists one record per CDR3 protein. The table has 160,000 or so distinct CDR3 sequences, less than 95% seen once.

The TCR sequence derives from a human donor with multiple sclerosis. The chain combines TRBV29-1 with TRBJ1-1, with D hard to call. Material: CD4+ T cells from PBMCs. The CDR3 here is CSAGLENTEAFF. Here the CDR3 DNA reads TGCAGCGCCGGTTTGGAGAACACTGAAGCTTTCTTT.